This T cell receptor beta chain was captured in a study of OX40 agonist ivuxolimab in advanced cancers. As for the study in general: As their treatment, patients were administered ivuxolimab, an agonistic anti-OX40 (CD134) antibody. Prior checkpoint blockade (anti-PD-1, anti-PD-L1 or anti-CTLA-4) was permitted; roughly 40% had it. Three patients had partial responses: one hepatocellular carcinoma, two cutaneous melanoma. General observations from the study: Partial responders at 0.1-3.0 mg/kg showed near-lowest clonal expansion.

Remarks on this clone: What it binds is not known.

The assay was immunoSEQ multiplex PCR, and TCRdb's table has in-frame clones only and misses some. The sample lists 35,000 to 45,000 clones, about 90% occurring once. V was clipped by 2 bases and J by 1 base; unmatched bases: 4. The CDR3 is 15 residues long. Per the germline V gene, CDR1 is SGHVS and CDR2 is FQNEAQ. This receptor was identified in an adult with an advanced solid tumor such as melanoma, head and neck, liver or kidney cancer. The V call is TRBV7-8, the J call TRBJ2-5; TRBD2 agrees at 7 bases. Sequenced here: CD4+ or CD8+ T cells sorted from blood, sampled in a trial of the OX40 agonist ivuxolimab. CDR3 sequence (DNA): TGTGCCAGCAGCTTAACAGCGGGACTCCAAGAGACCCAGTACTTC. This gives the protein CASSLTAGLQETQYF.